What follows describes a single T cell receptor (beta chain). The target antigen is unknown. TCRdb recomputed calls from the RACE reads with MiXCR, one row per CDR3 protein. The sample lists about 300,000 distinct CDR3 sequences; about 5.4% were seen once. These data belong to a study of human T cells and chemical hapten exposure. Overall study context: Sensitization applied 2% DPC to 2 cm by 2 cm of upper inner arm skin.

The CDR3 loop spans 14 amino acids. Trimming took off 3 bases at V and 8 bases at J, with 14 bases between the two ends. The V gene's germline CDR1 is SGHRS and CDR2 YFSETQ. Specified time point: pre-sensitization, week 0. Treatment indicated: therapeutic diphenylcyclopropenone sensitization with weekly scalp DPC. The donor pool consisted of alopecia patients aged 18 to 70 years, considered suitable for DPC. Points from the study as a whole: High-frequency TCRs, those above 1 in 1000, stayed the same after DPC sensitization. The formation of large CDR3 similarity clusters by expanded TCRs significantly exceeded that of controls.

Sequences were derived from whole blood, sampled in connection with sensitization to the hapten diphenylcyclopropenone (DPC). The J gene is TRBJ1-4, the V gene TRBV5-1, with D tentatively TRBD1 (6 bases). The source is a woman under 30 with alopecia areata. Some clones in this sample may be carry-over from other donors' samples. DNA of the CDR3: TGCGCCAGCAGCTCGACAGGTTTGATGGAAAAACTGTTTTTT. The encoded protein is CASSSTGLMEKLFF. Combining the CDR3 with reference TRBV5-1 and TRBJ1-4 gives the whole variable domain KAGVTQTPRYLIKTRGQQVTLSCSPISGHRSVSWYQQTPGQGLQFLFEYFSETQRNKGNFPGRFSGRQFSNSRSEMNVSTLELGDSALYLCASSSTGLMEKLFFGSGTQLSVL.